This T cell receptor beta chain was documented in a study of metastatic and nonmetastatic thyroid tumors. About the research overall: Across blood and tumor or nodule tissue, repertoires from malignant and benign thyroid patients were compared with one another.

Each patient came to thyroid surgery without any prior treatment (of any kind). TCRdb re-analyzed the PCR reads through MiXCR. The sample shows 20,000 to 25,000 clones, more than 25% of them seen only once. CDR1 and CDR2 from the germline V gene are MGHRA and YSYEKL. The CDR3 is made up of 15 amino acids. Trimming shortened V by 1 base and J by 0 bases, and 7 bases separated the two germline ends. A remark on this clone: Its target is unknown.

Study-level points and caveats: Malignant thyroid tumors reportedly exceeded benign nodules significantly in TCR beta diversity, with the difference appearing in blood and tumor.

The chain carries TRBV4-1 and TRBJ1-5; no reliable D call. The clonotype originates from a female donor with papillary thyroid cancer or a benign thyroid nodule (not recorded which). Some clones in this sample may be carry-over from other donors' samples. The sequencing input was tumor tissue. Written as DNA, the CDR3 is TGCGCCAGCAGCCAAGCACAGTATAGCAATCAGCCCCAGCATTTT. Translated: CASSQAQYSNQPQHF.